This note documents a single T cell receptor beta chain sequence. This record belongs to a study of blood T cell repertoires in COVID-19. This CDR3 region has 16 residues. Germline lookup yields CDR1 LGHDT and CDR2 YNNKEL (reference sequence). V lost 3 bases and J lost 7; bases outside the gene matches: 11. Clones were sequenced by immunoSEQ multiplex PCR, and TCRdb holds only the in-frame ones, with some missing. The table has fewer than 150,000 clones, over 70% seen once. Sequencing used peripheral blood. The chain carries TRBV3-1 (or the pseudogene TRBV3-2) and TRBJ2-1; 8 bases match TRBD2. This receptor was obtained from a man older than 75 with acute or convalescent COVID-19. CDR3 region: CASSQASGGLLNEQFF. Written as DNA, the CDR3 is TGTGCCAGCAGCCAGGCAAGCGGGGGTCTATTGAATGAGCAGTTCTTC.